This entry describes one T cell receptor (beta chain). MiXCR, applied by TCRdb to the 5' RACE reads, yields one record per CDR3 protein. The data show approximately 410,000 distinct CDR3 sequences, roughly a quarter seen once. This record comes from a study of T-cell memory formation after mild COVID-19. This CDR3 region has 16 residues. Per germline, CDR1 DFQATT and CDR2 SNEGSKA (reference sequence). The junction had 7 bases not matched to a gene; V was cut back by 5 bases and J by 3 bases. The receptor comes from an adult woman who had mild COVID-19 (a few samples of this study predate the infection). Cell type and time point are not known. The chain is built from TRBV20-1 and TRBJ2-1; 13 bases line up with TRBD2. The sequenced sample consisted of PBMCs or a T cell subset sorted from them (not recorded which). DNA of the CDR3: TGCAGTGCTGGAACTAGCGGGAGGGCGGGCTACAATGAGCAGTTCTTC. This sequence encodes CSAGTSGRAGYNEQFF.